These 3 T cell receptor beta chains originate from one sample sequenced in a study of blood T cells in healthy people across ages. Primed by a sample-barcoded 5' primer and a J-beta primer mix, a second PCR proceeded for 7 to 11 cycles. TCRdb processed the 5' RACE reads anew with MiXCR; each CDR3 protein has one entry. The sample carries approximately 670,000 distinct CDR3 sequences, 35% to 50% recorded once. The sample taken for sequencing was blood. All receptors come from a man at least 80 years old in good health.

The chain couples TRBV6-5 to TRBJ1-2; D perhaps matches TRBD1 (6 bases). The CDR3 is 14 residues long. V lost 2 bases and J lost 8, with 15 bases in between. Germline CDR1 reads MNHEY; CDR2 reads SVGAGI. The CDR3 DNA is TGTGCCAGCAGTTACAGCAGGGCCCAGGGGGGCTACACCTTC. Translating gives CASSYSRAQGGYTF.

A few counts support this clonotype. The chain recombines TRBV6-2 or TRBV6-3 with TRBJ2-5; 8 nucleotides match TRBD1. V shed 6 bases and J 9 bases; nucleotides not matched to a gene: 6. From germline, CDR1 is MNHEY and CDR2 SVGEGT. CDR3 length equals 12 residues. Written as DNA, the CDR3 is TGTGCCAGCAGCGCTGACAGGGGAGCCCAGTACTTC. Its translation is CASSADRGAQYF.

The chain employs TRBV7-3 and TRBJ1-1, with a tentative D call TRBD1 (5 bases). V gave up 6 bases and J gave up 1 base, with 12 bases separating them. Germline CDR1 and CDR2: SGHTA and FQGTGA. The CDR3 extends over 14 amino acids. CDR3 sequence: CASSYVGANTEAFF. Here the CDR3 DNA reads TGTGCCAGCAGTTACGTCGGGGCGAACACTGAAGCTTTCTTT.